This T cell receptor (beta chain) appears in the sequencing data of a study of TIL therapy for anti-PD-1-resistant metastatic lung cancer. The immunoSEQ assay was v3. The method was immunoSEQ multiplex PCR; TCRdb's version includes in-frame clones alone and lacks a portion of them. The data contain approximately 60,000 clones, roughly 70% of them singletons. General study findings and limits: The baseline peripheral repertoire was partially replaced by infused TIL clonotypes that later decayed. Patients were highly selected, enriched for treatment-naive, never-smoker and oncogene-addicted cases.

V was shortened by 1 base and J by 4 bases, with 5 bases between the two germline ends. The CDR3 extends over 13 amino acids. Germline V gene sequence: CDR1 MGHRA, CDR2 YSYEKL. With regard to this clone: Its cognate antigen is unknown.

Stated time point: pre-treatment sample, taken before nivolumab and TIL therapy. The sequencing here drew on blood, taken at baseline. The chain carries TRBV4-1 and TRBJ1-3; D ambiguous. This receptor was obtained from a person between 25 and 80 years old with non-small cell lung cancer. In DNA, the CDR3 is TGCGCCAGCAGCCAAGCGAACGGAAACACCATATATTTT. Translated, it gives CASSQANGNTIYF.